This T cell receptor beta chain was obtained from a study of shared clonotypes between healthy human individuals. Regarding the study as a whole: The represented genetic and exposure-history diversity was limited by the small number of donors. Memory subsets generally showed lower estimated richness than naive subsets.

Tens of thousands of T cell genomes, or approximately 0.2 ug DNA, went into the sorted-subset replicate PCRs. Assay used: immunoSEQ multiplex PCR; TCRdb lists only in-frame clones, some missing. The repertoire holds 1.5 million to 2.5 million clones, less than 95% seen once, with 1% to 1.5% in the top ten. The sample holds one count of this clone. Its antigen remains unidentified. Trimming took 5 bases from V and 6 from J, leaving 7 bases between them. Germline lookup yields CDR1 MDHEN and CDR2 SYDVKM. The CDR3 loop spans 12 amino acids. CD45RO-negative cells were positively selected for CCR7, leaving out terminally differentiated effector memory CD45RA+ cells.

Material for sequencing was naive CD8+ T cells sorted from blood. The J gene is TRBJ2-2, the V gene TRBV28; D is ambiguous. This receptor was obtained from a man younger than 35 in good health. The CDR3 sequence: CASSPDPGELFF. The CDR3 region has the DNA TGTGCCAGCAGTCCGGACCCCGGGGAGCTGTTTTTT.